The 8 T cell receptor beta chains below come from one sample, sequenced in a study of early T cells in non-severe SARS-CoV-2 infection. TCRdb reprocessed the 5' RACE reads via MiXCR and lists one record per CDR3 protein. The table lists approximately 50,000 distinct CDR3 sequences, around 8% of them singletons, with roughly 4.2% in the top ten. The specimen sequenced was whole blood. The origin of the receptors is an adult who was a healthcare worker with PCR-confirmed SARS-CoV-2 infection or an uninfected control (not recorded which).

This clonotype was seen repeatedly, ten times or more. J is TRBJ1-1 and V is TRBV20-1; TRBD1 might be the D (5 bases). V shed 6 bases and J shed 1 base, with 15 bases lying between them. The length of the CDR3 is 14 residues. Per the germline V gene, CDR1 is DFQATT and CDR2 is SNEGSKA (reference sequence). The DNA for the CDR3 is TGCAGTGCCTTCACGGGGCCCCAGAACACTGAAGCTTTCTTT. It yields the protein CSAFTGPQNTEAFF.

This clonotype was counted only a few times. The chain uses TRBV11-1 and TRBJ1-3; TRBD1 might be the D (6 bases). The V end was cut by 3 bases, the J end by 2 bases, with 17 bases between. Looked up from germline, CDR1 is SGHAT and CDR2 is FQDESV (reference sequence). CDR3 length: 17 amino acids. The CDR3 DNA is TGTGCCAGCAGCTTGTCTCCTTACAGGGAGACTGGAAACACCATATATTTT. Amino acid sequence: CASSLSPYRETGNTIYF.

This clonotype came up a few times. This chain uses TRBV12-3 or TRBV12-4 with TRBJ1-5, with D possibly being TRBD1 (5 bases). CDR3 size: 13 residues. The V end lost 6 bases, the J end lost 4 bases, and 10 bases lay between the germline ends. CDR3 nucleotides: TGTGCCAGCAGACTGGGGGGGAATCAGCCCCAGCATTTT. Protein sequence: CASRLGGNQPQHF.

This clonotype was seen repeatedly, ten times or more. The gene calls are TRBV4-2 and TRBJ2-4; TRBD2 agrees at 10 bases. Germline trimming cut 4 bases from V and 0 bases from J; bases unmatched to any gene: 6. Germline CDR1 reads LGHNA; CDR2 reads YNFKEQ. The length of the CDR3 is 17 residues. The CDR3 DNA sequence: TGTGCCAGCAGCCGAACGACTAGCGGGTTAGCCAAAAACATTCAGTACTTC. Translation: CASSRTTSGLAKNIQYF.

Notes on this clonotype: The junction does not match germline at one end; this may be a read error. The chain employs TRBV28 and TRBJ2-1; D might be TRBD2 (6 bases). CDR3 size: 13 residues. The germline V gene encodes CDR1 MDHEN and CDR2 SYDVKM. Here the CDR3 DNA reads TGTGCCAGCAGTTACGAACCAACTAGCTGGAGGATCTTC. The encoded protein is CASSYEPTSWRIF.

CDR3 DNA: TGTGCCAGCAGACACCCCGACAGGGAAGGCAATCAGCCCCAGCATTTT. It translates to CASRHPDREGNQPQHF. V is TRBV6-2 or TRBV6-3 and J is TRBJ1-5; TRBD1 agrees at 7 bases. The CDR3 is made up of 16 amino acids. J was trimmed by 2 bases and V by 6 bases; bases with no gene match: 10. Per the germline V gene, CDR1 is MNHEY and CDR2 is SVGEGT.

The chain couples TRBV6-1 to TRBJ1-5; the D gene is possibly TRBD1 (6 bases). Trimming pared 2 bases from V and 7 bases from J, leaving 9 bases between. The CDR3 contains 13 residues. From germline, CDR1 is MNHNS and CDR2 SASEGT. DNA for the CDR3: TGTGCCAGCAGTGAAATGGGGGGCCAGCCCCAGCATTTT. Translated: CASSEMGGQPQHF.

The CDR3 is CASSYAGSSSYNEQFF. The CDR3 region has the DNA TGTGCCAGCAGCTATGCAGGCTCCAGCTCCTACAATGAGCAGTTCTTC. This chain connects TRBV7-8 to TRBJ2-1; D is ambiguous. The CDR3 spans 16 residues. The V end lost 4 bases, the J end lost 0 bases, and 13 bases lay between the germline ends. Germline lookup yields CDR1 SGHVS and CDR2 FQNEAQ.